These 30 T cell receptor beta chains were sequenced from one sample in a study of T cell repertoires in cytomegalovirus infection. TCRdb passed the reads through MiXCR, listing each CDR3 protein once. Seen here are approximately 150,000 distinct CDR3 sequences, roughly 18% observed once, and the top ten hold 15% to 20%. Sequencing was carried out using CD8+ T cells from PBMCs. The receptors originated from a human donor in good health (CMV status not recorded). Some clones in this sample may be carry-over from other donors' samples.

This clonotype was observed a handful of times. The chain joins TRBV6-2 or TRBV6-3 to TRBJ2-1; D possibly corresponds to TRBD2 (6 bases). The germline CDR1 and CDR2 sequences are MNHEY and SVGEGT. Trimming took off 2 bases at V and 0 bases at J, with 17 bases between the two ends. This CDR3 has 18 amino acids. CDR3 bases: TGTGCCAGCAGTTACCCCCGATCGGTAGCGGACTCCTACAATGAGCAGTTCTTC. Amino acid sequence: CASSYPRSVADSYNEQFF.

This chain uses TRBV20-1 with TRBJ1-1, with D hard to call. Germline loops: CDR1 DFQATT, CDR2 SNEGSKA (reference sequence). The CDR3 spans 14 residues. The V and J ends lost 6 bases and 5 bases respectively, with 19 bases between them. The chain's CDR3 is CSAMIDRGGTEAFF. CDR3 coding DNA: TGCAGTGCCATGATCGATCGGGGTGGGACTGAAGCTTTCTTT.

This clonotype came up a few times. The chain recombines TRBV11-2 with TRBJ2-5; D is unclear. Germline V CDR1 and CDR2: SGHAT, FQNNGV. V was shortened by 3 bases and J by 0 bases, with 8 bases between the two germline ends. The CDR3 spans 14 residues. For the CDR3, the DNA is TGTGCCAGCAGCTTCGGCAGATACCAAGAGACCCAGTACTTC. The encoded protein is CASSFGRYQETQYF.

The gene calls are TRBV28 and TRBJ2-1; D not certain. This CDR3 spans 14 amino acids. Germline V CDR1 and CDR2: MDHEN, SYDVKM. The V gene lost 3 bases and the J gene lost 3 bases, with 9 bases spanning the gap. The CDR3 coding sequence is TGTGCCAGCAGTTTGGCGGCTTACTACAATGAGCAGTTCTTC. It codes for CASSLAAYYNEQFF.

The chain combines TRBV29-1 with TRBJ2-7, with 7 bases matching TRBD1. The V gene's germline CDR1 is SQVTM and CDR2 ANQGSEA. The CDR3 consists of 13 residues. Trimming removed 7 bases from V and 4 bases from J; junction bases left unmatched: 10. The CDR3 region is CSATGQTMYEQYF. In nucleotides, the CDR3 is TGCAGCGCCACGGGACAGACTATGTACGAGCAGTACTTC.

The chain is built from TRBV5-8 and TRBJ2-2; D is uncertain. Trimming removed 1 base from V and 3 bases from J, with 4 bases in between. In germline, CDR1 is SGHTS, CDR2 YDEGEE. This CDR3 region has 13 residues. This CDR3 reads CASSLRHTGELFF. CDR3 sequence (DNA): TGTGCCAGCAGCTTGAGACACACCGGGGAGCTGTTTTTT.

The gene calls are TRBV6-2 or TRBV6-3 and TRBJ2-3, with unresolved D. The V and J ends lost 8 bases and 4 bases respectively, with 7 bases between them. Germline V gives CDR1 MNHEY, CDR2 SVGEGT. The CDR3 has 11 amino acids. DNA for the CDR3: TGTGCCAGCCTTGGGTCAGATACGCAGTATTTT. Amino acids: CASLGSDTQYF.

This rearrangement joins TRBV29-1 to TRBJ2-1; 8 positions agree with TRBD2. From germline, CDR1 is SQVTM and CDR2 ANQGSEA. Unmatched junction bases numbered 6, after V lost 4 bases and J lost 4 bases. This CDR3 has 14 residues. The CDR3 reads CSVVAGGPYNEQFF. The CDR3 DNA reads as TGCAGCGTTGTGGCGGGGGGACCGTACAATGAGCAGTTCTTC.

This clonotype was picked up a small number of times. The CDR3 region is CAISGGSGLVSRTDTQYF. CDR3 DNA: TGTGCCATCAGTGGGGGTAGCGGACTAGTCTCACGCACAGATACGCAGTATTTT. The chain carries TRBV10-3 and TRBJ2-3, with 7 bases lining up with TRBD2. CDR3 length equals 18 residues. After removal of 4 bases from V and 1 base from J, the junction contained 14 bases not matched to a gene. CDR1 is ENHRY and CDR2 is SYGVKD in the germline V gene.

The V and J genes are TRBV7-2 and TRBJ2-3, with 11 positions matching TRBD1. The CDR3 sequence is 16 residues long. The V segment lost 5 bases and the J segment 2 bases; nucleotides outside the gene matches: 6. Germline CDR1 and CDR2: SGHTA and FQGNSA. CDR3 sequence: CASSDGTGGFTDTQYF. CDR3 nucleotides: TGTGCCAGCAGCGACGGGACAGGGGGTTTCACAGATACGCAGTATTTT.

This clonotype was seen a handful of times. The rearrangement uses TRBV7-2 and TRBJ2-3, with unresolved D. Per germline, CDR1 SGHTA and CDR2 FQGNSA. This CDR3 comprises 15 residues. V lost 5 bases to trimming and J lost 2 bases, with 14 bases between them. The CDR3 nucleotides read TGTGCCAGCAGCACCAGCCTAATCCCCACAGATACGCAGTATTTT. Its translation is CASSTSLIPTDTQYF.

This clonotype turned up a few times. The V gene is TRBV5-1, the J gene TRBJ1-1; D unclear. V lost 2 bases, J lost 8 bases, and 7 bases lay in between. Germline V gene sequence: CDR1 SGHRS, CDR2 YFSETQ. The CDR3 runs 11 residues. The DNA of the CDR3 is TGCGCCAGCAGCTTAGCGGACGAAGCTTTCTTT. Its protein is CASSLADEAFF.

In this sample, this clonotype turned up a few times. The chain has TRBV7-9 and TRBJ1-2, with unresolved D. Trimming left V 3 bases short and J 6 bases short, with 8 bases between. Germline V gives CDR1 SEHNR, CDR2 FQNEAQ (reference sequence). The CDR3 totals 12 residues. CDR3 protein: CASSFSSDGYTF. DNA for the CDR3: TGTGCCAGCAGCTTTTCCAGTGATGGCTACACCTTC.

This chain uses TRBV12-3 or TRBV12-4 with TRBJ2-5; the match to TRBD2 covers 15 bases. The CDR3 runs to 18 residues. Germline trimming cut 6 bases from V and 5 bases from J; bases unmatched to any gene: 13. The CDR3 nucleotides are TGTGCCAGCAGCGCCCGGGGGACTAGCGGGGGGAACGAGGAGACCCAGTACTTC. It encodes CASSARGTSGGNEETQYF.

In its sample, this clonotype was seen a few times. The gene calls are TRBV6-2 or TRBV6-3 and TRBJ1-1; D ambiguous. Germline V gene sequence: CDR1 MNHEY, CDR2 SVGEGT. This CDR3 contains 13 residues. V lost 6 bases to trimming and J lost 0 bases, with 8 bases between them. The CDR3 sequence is CASSYNMNTEAFF. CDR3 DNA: TGTGCCAGCAGCTACAACATGAACACTGAAGCTTTCTTT.

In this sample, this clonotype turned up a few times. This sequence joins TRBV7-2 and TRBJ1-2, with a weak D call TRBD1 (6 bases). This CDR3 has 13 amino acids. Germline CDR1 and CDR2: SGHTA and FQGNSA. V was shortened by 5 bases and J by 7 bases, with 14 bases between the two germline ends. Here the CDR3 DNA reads TGTGCCAGCAGCCCGACAGGAACAGCTGGCTACACCTTC. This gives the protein CASSPTGTAGYTF.

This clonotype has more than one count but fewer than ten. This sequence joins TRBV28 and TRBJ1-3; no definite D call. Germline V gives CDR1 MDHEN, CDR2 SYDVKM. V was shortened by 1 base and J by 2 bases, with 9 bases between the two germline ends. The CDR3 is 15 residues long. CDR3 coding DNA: TGTGCCAGCAGTTTATCAGATAGTCCTGGAAACACCATATATTTT. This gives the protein CASSLSDSPGNTIYF.

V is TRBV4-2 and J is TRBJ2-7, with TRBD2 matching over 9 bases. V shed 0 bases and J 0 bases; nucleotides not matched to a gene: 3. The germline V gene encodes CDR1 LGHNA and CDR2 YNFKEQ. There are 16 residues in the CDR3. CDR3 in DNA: TGTGCCAGCAGCCAAGAACCGACTAGCGGCTCCTACGAGCAGTACTTC. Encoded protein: CASSQEPTSGSYEQYF.

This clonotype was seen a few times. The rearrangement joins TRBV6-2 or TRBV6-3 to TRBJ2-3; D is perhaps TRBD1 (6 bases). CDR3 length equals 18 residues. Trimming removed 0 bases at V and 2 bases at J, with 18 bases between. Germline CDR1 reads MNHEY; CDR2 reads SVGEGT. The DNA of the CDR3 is TGTGCCAGCAGTTACTCTCCTTCTGACAGGACTTACACAGATACGCAGTATTTT. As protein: CASSYSPSDRTYTDTQYF.

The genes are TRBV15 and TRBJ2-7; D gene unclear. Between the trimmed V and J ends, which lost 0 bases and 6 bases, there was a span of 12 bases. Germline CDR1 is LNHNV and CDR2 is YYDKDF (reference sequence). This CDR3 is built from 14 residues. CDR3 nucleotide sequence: TGTGCCACCAGCAGAGAGATGGGGTATGGCGAGCAGTACTTC. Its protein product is CATSREMGYGEQYF.

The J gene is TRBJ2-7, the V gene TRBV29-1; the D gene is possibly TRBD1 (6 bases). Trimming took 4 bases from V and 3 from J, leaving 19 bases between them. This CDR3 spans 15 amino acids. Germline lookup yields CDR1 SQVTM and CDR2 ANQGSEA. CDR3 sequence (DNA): TGCAGCGTTGTCTCGGTCAGGGGAAGGGACTACGAGCAGTACTTC. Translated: CSVVSVRGRDYEQYF.

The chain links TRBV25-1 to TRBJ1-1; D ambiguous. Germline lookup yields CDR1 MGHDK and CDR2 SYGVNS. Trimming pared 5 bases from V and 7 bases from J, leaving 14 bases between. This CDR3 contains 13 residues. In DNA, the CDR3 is TGTGCCAGCAGTCCACAACACCCCGATGAAGCTTTCTTT. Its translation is CASSPQHPDEAFF.

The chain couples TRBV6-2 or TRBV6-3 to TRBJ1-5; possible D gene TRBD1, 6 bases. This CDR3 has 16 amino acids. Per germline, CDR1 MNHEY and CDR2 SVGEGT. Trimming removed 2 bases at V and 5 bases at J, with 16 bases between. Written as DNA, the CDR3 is TGTGCCAGCAGTTACACCACCACAGGGTCGGATCAGCCCCAGCATTTT. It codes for CASSYTTTGSDQPQHF.

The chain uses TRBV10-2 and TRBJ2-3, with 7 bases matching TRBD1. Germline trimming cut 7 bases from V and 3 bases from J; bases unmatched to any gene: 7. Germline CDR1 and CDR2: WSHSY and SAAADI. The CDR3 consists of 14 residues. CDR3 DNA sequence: TGCGCCAGCACCGGGACAGATTTAACAGATACGCAGTATTTT. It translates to CASTGTDLTDTQYF.

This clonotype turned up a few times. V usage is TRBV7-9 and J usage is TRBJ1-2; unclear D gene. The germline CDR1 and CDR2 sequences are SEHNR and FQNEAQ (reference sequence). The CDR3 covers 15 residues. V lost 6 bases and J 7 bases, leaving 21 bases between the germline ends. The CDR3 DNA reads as TGTGCCAGCAGTCCGAAGGAGGTCATATACGCTGGCTACACCTTC. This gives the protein CASSPKEVIYAGYTF.

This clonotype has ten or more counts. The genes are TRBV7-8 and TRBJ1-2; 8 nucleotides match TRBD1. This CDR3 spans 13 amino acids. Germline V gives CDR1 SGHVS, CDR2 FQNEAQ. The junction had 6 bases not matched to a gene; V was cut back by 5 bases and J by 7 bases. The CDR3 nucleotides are TGTGCCAGCAGCCTACAGGGGGGTGGTGGCTACACCTTC. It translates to CASSLQGGGGYTF. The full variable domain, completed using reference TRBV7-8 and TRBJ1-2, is GAGVSQSPRYKVAKRGQDVALRCDPISGHVSLFWYQQALGQGPEFLTYFQNEAQLDKSGLPSDRFFAERPEGSVSTLKIQRTQQEDSAVYLCASSLQGGGGYTFGSGTRLTVV.

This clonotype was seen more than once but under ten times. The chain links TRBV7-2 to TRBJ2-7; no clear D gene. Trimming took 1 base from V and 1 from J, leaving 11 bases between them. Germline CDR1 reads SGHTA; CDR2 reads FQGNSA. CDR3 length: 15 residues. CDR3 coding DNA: TGTGCCAGCAGCTTAGAACCAGATGGATCCTACGAGCAGTACTTC. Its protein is CASSLEPDGSYEQYF.

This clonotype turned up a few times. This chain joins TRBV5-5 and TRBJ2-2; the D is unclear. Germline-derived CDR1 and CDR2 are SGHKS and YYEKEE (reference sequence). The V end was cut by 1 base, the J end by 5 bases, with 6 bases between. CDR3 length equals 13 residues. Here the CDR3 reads CASSLKATGELFF. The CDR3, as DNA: TGTGCCAGCAGCTTGAAAGCTACCGGGGAGCTGTTTTTT.

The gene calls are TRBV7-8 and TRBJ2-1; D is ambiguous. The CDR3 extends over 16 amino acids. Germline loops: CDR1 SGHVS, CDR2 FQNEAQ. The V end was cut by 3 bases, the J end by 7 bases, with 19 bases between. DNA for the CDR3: TGTGCCAGCAGCTTTCATAAGGCGGATCGAGGTAATGAGCAGTTCTTC. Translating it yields CASSFHKADRGNEQFF.

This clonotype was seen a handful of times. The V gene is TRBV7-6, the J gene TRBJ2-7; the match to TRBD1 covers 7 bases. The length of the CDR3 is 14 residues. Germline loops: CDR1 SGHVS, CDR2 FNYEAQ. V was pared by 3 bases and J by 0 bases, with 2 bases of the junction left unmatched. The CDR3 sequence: CASSFRGSSYEQYF. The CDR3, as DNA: TGTGCCAGCAGCTTCAGGGGGAGCTCCTACGAGCAGTACTTC.